This T cell receptor beta chain was found in a study of blood T cell repertoires in COVID-19. Study as a whole: Sources were T cells, B-cell-depleted T cells, or PBMCs; the material itself was cDNA or gDNA.

Seattle participants joined during active infection and were tracked over time. In the original analysis: Cell counts per sample came from amplifying reference gene primers. Libraries were prepared by immunoSEQ multiplex PCR; TCRdb keeps only in-frame clonotypes and omits some of them. The V and J calls and the clone size are those of that table, but D and trimming were determined from the DNA. The sample records 170,000 or so clones, around nine tenths being singletons. V shed 5 bases and J 4 bases; nucleotides not matched to a gene: 8. CDR1 is LNHNV, CDR2 YYDKDF, per germline (reference sequence). The CDR3 length is 15 residues.

The clonotype was recovered from a man in his sixties with COVID-19, enrolled during active disease. Material: peripheral blood. The rearrangement links TRBV15 to TRBJ1-2; 9 bases line up with TRBD1. Here the CDR3 reads CATSHNPGQGYGYTF. The CDR3 DNA reads as TGTGCCACCAGCCATAACCCGGGACAGGGCTATGGCTACACCTTC.